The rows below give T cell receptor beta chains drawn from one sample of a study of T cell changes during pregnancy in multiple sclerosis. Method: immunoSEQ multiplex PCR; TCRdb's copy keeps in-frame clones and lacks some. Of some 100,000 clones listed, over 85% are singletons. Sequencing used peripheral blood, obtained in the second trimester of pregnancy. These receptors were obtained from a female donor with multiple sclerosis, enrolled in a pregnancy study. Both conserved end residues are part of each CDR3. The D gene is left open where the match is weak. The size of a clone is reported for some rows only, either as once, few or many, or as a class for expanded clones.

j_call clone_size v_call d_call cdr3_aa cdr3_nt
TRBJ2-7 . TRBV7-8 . CASRQSGSSRGEQYF TGTGCCAGCAGACAAAGCGGTTCTAGTCGAGGGGAGCAGTACTTC
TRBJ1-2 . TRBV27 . CASSLWGGVGDYGYTF TGTGCCAGCAGTTTATGGGGCGGGGTTGGGGACTATGGCTACACCTTC
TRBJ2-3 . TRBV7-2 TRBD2 CASSLEVGSGGASTDTQYF TGTGCCAGCAGCTTAGAGGTTGGTAGCGGGGGCGCCAGCACAGATACGCAGTATTTT
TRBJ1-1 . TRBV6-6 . CASSYLRGLNTEAFF TGTGCCAGCAGTTACTTAAGAGGATTAAACACTGAAGCTTTCTTT
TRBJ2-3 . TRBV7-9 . CASSRGVIIADTQYF TGTGCCAGCAGCCGCGGGGTCATAATCGCAGATACGCAGTATTTT
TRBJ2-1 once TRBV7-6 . CASSSLGQGSNEQFF TGTGCCAGCAGCTCCCTCGGGCAGGGGTCGAATGAGCAGTTCTTC
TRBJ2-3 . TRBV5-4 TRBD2 CASSSGSGGLSSTDTQYF TGTGCCAGCAGTTCCGGGAGCGGGGGGCTTTCTAGCACAGATACGCAGTATTTT
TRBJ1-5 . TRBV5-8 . CASSYSRVGQPQHF TGTGCCAGCAGTTACTCCAGGGTCGGGCAGCCCCAGCATTTT
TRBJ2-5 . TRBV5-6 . CASIRDSEETQYF TGTGCCAGCATCCGGGATAGCGAAGAGACCCAGTACTTC
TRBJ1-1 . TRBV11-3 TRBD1 CASSLVSGGFTEAFF TGTGCCAGCAGCTTAGTATCAGGGGGCTTTACTGAAGCTTTCTTT
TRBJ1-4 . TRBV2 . CASSEPGSPATNEKLFF TGTGCCAGCAGTGAACCAGGTTCCCCTGCAACTAATGAAAAACTGTTTTTT
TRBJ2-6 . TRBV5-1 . CASSPGGSSGANVLTF TGCGCCAGCAGCCCTGGGGGGAGCTCTGGGGCCAACGTCCTGACTTTC
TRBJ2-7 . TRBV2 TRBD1 CAGSLVTGMNEQYF TGTGCCGGGTCATTGGTGACAGGGATGAACGAGCAGTACTTC
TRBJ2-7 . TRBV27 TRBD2 CASGGGSSYEQYF TGTGCCAGCGGGGGAGGGTCCTCCTACGAGCAGTACTTC
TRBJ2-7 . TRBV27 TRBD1 CASLGQGAEEQYF TGTGCCAGCTTGGGACAGGGGGCAGAAGAGCAGTACTTC